Listed below are T cell receptor beta chains from one sample, sequenced in a study of T-cell memory formation after mild COVID-19. Each CDR3 protein is one row after TCRdb ran MiXCR on the 5' RACE reads. The sample includes 470,000 or so distinct CDR3 sequences, about 20% of them seen just once. Sequencing input: PBMCs or a T cell subset sorted from them (not recorded which). These receptors came from an adult woman who had mild COVID-19 (a few samples of this study predate the infection). Cell type and time point are not known. Each CDR3 is given with its conserved first and last residue. The order of the fields is clone size, V gene, J gene, D gene, CDR3 DNA, CDR3 protein. A D gene is named only where the DNA matches it firmly. The size field is filled for only some rows; it gives once, few, many or a size class.

clone_size: few
v_call: TRBV5-1
j_call: TRBJ1-1
d_call: -
cdr3_nt: TGCGCCAGCAGCCCCAAGCTGATTCACACTGAAGCTTTCTTT
cdr3_aa: CASSPKLIHTEAFF

clone_size: -
v_call: TRBV4-3
j_call: TRBJ2-3
d_call: -
cdr3_nt: TGCGCCAGCAGCCATGGTACTAGCAGCACAGATACGCAGTATTTT
cdr3_aa: CASSHGTSSTDTQYF

clone_size: few
v_call: TRBV7-3
j_call: TRBJ2-1
d_call: TRBD1
cdr3_nt: TGTGCCAGCAGCTTAAAATCCGACAGGGGTTATGGTGAGCAGTTCTTC
cdr3_aa: CASSLKSDRGYGEQFF

clone_size: -
v_call: TRBV12-3/TRBV12-4
j_call: TRBJ1-1
d_call: -
cdr3_nt: TGTGCCAGCAGCCCGATGGGGGGATGGAGCACTGAAGCTTTCTTT
cdr3_aa: CASSPMGGWSTEAFF

clone_size: few
v_call: TRBV5-1
j_call: TRBJ2-5
d_call: -
cdr3_nt: TGCGCCAGCAGAACAGTCCAAGAGACCCAGTACTTC
cdr3_aa: CASRTVQETQYF

clone_size: few
v_call: TRBV11-2
j_call: TRBJ1-1
d_call: -
cdr3_nt: TGTGCCAGCAGCTACACAGATCAGGGGGAAGCTTTCTTT
cdr3_aa: CASSYTDQGEAFF

clone_size: few
v_call: TRBV5-1
j_call: TRBJ1-6
d_call: TRBD1
cdr3_nt: TGCGCCAGCAGCCGGGACAGGTCAAGAAGTAATTCACCCCTCCACTTT
cdr3_aa: CASSRDRSRSNSPLHF

clone_size: few
v_call: TRBV19
j_call: TRBJ2-4
d_call: -
cdr3_nt: TGTGCCAGTGCTACAGGGCCCCCTTCTGCCAAAAACATTCAGTACTTC
cdr3_aa: CASATGPPSAKNIQYF

clone_size: -
v_call: TRBV4-3
j_call: TRBJ2-5
d_call: -
cdr3_nt: TGCGCCAGCAGCCAAGGCAGGCTCGAAGAGACCCAGTACTTC
cdr3_aa: CASSQGRLEETQYF

clone_size: -
v_call: TRBV12-3/TRBV12-4
j_call: TRBJ2-2
d_call: -
cdr3_nt: TGTGCCAGCAGTCTGAAGGCGAGGGACAAGGGGAGGACCGGGGAGCTGTTTTTT
cdr3_aa: CASSLKARDKGRTGELFF

clone_size: -
v_call: TRBV10-3
j_call: TRBJ2-1
d_call: -
cdr3_nt: TGTGCCACTAAGGCAGGGGGAGGATACAATGAGCAGTTCTTC
cdr3_aa: CATKAGGGYNEQFF

clone_size: -
v_call: TRBV2
j_call: TRBJ2-3
d_call: TRBD2
cdr3_nt: TGTGCCAGCAGAGATGGACTAGCGGGAACGGATACGCAGTATTTT
cdr3_aa: CASRDGLAGTDTQYF

clone_size: few
v_call: TRBV10-3
j_call: TRBJ2-3
d_call: TRBD2
cdr3_nt: TGTGCCATCAGTGATAGCGGGAGCAGGACAGATACGCAGTATTTT
cdr3_aa: CAISDSGSRTDTQYF

clone_size: few
v_call: TRBV12-3/TRBV12-4
j_call: TRBJ2-2
d_call: -
cdr3_nt: TGTGCCACCGGGACTTCGGGGACCGGGGAGCTGTTTTTT
cdr3_aa: CATGTSGTGELFF

clone_size: -
v_call: TRBV5-6
j_call: TRBJ1-2
d_call: -
cdr3_nt: TGTGCCAGCAGCTCCCGTGCTCCGGGAGGCTACACCTTC
cdr3_aa: CASSSRAPGGYTF

clone_size: once
v_call: TRBV7-6
j_call: TRBJ2-1
d_call: TRBD2
cdr3_nt: TGTGCCAGCAGCCAGAGCGGGGGCCCACTTTCGAATGAGCAGTTCTTC
cdr3_aa: CASSQSGGPLSNEQFF

clone_size: -
v_call: TRBV3-1
j_call: TRBJ2-1
d_call: TRBD2
cdr3_nt: TGTGCCAGCAGCCTCCATATCCTAGCGGGGATACACAATGAGCAGTTCTTC
cdr3_aa: CASSLHILAGIHNEQFF

clone_size: -
v_call: TRBV6-1
j_call: TRBJ2-5
d_call: -
cdr3_nt: TGTGCCAGCAAACAAGGGCCAGGGTGGGAGACCCAGTACTTC
cdr3_aa: CASKQGPGWETQYF

clone_size: few
v_call: TRBV30
j_call: TRBJ2-3
d_call: -
cdr3_nt: TGTGCCTGGACCCCGGACAGTTCCCTTAGCACAGATACGCAGTATTTT
cdr3_aa: CAWTPDSSLSTDTQYF

clone_size: -
v_call: TRBV29-1
j_call: TRBJ2-5
d_call: -
cdr3_nt: TGCAGCGTTGAAGCTGAGGGGTCGGTGGAGACCCAGTACTTC
cdr3_aa: CSVEAEGSVETQYF

clone_size: -
v_call: TRBV2
j_call: TRBJ2-2
d_call: -
cdr3_nt: TGTGTTGCACACAGGGTGGTAGCCGGGGAGCTGTTTTTT
cdr3_aa: CVAHRVVAGELFF

clone_size: -
v_call: TRBV11-2
j_call: TRBJ1-1
d_call: TRBD1
cdr3_nt: TGTGCCAGCAGCGTTTCCGGGACAGCTCTCGCTGAAGCTTTCTTT
cdr3_aa: CASSVSGTALAEAFF

clone_size: few
v_call: TRBV7-2
j_call: TRBJ1-2
d_call: TRBD1
cdr3_nt: TGTGCCAGCAGCCTAGACAGGGGCCAACCCTATGGCTACACCTTC
cdr3_aa: CASSLDRGQPYGYTF

clone_size: few
v_call: TRBV18
j_call: TRBJ2-3
d_call: TRBD2
cdr3_nt: TGTGCCAGCTCACCAAGAGCGGGAAGTGCAGATACGCAGTATTTT
cdr3_aa: CASSPRAGSADTQYF

clone_size: -
v_call: TRBV24-1
j_call: TRBJ2-1
d_call: TRBD2
cdr3_nt: TGTGCCACCAGTGATTTGAGCGGGAGTGGGAGAAACGAGCAGTTCTTC
cdr3_aa: CATSDLSGSGRNEQFF

clone_size: many
v_call: TRBV7-6
j_call: TRBJ1-2
d_call: -
cdr3_nt: TGTGCCAGCAGCTCAGAATCCTGGACAGCCGGCTACACCTTC
cdr3_aa: CASSSESWTAGYTF

clone_size: -
v_call: TRBV28
j_call: TRBJ2-1
d_call: -
cdr3_nt: TGTGCCAGCAGTACCAACAGGTACAATGAGCAGTTCTTC
cdr3_aa: CASSTNRYNEQFF

clone_size: few
v_call: TRBV5-5
j_call: TRBJ2-7
d_call: TRBD1
cdr3_nt: TGTGCCAGCAGTTTGGATCCAGGGGGCTCCTACGAGCAGTACTTC
cdr3_aa: CASSLDPGGSYEQYF

clone_size: -
v_call: TRBV5-5
j_call: TRBJ2-2
d_call: -
cdr3_nt: TGTGCCAGCAGCCTAAATTTGAACACCGGGGAGCTGTTTTTT
cdr3_aa: CASSLNLNTGELFF

clone_size: few
v_call: TRBV6-5
j_call: TRBJ1-1
d_call: -
cdr3_nt: TGTGCCAGCAGTTACGGGGCAGGGAGGGTCAACACTGAAGCTTTCTTT
cdr3_aa: CASSYGAGRVNTEAFF

clone_size: -
v_call: TRBV7-2
j_call: TRBJ2-1
d_call: -
cdr3_nt: TGTGCCAGCAGCTTAGCGGGCATGTGGACTACCCGAACCCACAATGAGCAGTTCTTC
cdr3_aa: CASSLAGMWTTRTHNEQFF

clone_size: -
v_call: TRBV4-2
j_call: TRBJ2-7
d_call: -
cdr3_nt: TGTGCCAGCAGCCAAGATGGGAGACCCTCGGGCGAGCAGTACTTC
cdr3_aa: CASSQDGRPSGEQYF

clone_size: few
v_call: TRBV12-3/TRBV12-4
j_call: TRBJ1-3
d_call: -
cdr3_nt: TGTGCCAGCAGGTTCAGAGGGAACTGGTTTGGAAACACCATATATTTT
cdr3_aa: CASRFRGNWFGNTIYF

clone_size: -
v_call: TRBV30
j_call: TRBJ1-1
d_call: -
cdr3_nt: TGTGCCTGGTCCTTTCGGAACACTGAAGCTTTCTTT
cdr3_aa: CAWSFRNTEAFF

clone_size: -
v_call: TRBV5-1
j_call: TRBJ1-1
d_call: TRBD1
cdr3_nt: TGCGCCAGCAGCGGACCGGGACAGTATGGGAACACTGAAGCTTTCTTT
cdr3_aa: CASSGPGQYGNTEAFF

clone_size: -
v_call: TRBV4-3
j_call: TRBJ2-2
d_call: TRBD2
cdr3_nt: TGCGCCAGCAGCCCAGGACTAGCGGGATGGGTTCCCGGGGAGCTGTTTTTT
cdr3_aa: CASSPGLAGWVPGELFF

clone_size: -
v_call: TRBV9
j_call: TRBJ1-1
d_call: TRBD1
cdr3_nt: TGTGCCAGCAACGTACAGGGGGCAGGCACTGAAGCTTTCTTT
cdr3_aa: CASNVQGAGTEAFF

clone_size: -
v_call: TRBV19
j_call: TRBJ2-3
d_call: TRBD2
cdr3_nt: TGTGCCAGTAGGCTAGCGGGAGGTCTTATAGATACGCAGTATTTT
cdr3_aa: CASRLAGGLIDTQYF

clone_size: once
v_call: TRBV4-1
j_call: TRBJ2-7
d_call: TRBD1
cdr3_nt: TGCGCCAGCAGCCAAGGGACAGGCAACACCTACGAGCAGTACTTC
cdr3_aa: CASSQGTGNTYEQYF

clone_size: -
v_call: TRBV23-1
j_call: TRBJ2-7
d_call: -
cdr3_nt: TGCGCCAGCAACCCAGGGACCTACGAGCAGTACTTC
cdr3_aa: CASNPGTYEQYF

clone_size: few
v_call: TRBV6-5
j_call: TRBJ1-2
d_call: -
cdr3_nt: TGTGCCAGCAGTTACTCGGAGGCAGGGGATGGCTACACCTTC
cdr3_aa: CASSYSEAGDGYTF

clone_size: few
v_call: TRBV2
j_call: TRBJ2-5
d_call: -
cdr3_nt: TGTGCCAGCCGCCAGGAGGTAGAGACCCAGTACTTC
cdr3_aa: CASRQEVETQYF

clone_size: -
v_call: TRBV7-9
j_call: TRBJ2-3
d_call: -
cdr3_nt: TGTGCCAGCAGCTTCGGCGGTTTAGGGGCTCTCACAGATACGCAGTATTTT
cdr3_aa: CASSFGGLGALTDTQYF

clone_size: few
v_call: TRBV7-2
j_call: TRBJ1-2
d_call: TRBD1
cdr3_nt: TGTGCCAGCAGCTTGAAGACAGGGCCCTATGGCTACACCTTC
cdr3_aa: CASSLKTGPYGYTF

clone_size: -
v_call: TRBV27
j_call: TRBJ2-3
d_call: -
cdr3_nt: TGTGCCAGCAGTTACATCCCCCCCCATACGCAGTATTTT
cdr3_aa: CASSYIPPHTQYF

clone_size: -
v_call: TRBV27
j_call: TRBJ2-7
d_call: TRBD2
cdr3_nt: TGTGCCAGCAGTCTATTAGCGGGGGCGACCTACGAGCAGTACTTC
cdr3_aa: CASSLLAGATYEQYF

clone_size: few
v_call: TRBV7-8
j_call: TRBJ2-7
d_call: TRBD2
cdr3_nt: TGTGCCAGCAGCGTAATGCATCAAAGCGGGGCCTACGAGCAGTACTTC
cdr3_aa: CASSVMHQSGAYEQYF

clone_size: -
v_call: TRBV28
j_call: TRBJ1-2
d_call: TRBD1
cdr3_nt: TGTGCCAGCAGTCACGAGAGGGGGCGGTTTGGCTACACCTTC
cdr3_aa: CASSHERGRFGYTF

clone_size: -
v_call: TRBV11-1
j_call: TRBJ2-6
d_call: -
cdr3_nt: TGTGCCAGCGGTGTAGGGAACTCTGGGGCCAACGTCCTGACTTTC
cdr3_aa: CASGVGNSGANVLTF

clone_size: -
v_call: TRBV12-3/TRBV12-4
j_call: TRBJ2-7
d_call: TRBD2
cdr3_nt: TGTGCCAGCAGTACAGAGAAGGGACTAGCGGGACTTGGGTACGAGCAGTACTTC
cdr3_aa: CASSTEKGLAGLGYEQYF

clone_size: many
v_call: TRBV7-9
j_call: TRBJ1-2
d_call: -
cdr3_nt: TGTGCCAGCAGCTTAGTCGGCGGGCATGGCTACACCTTC
cdr3_aa: CASSLVGGHGYTF

clone_size: many
v_call: TRBV5-1
j_call: TRBJ2-1
d_call: -
cdr3_nt: TGCGCCAGCAGCCCCGGGGCTAGGTACAATGAGCAGTTCTTC
cdr3_aa: CASSPGARYNEQFF

clone_size: -
v_call: TRBV5-6
j_call: TRBJ2-3
d_call: -
cdr3_nt: TGTGCCAGCAGCTTGACTGGACCCCCCCAGTATTTT
cdr3_aa: CASSLTGPPQYF

clone_size: -
v_call: TRBV9
j_call: TRBJ2-1
d_call: TRBD2
cdr3_nt: TGTGCCAGCAGCGCGGGGGGTCGGGGAAATGAGCAGTTCTTC
cdr3_aa: CASSAGGRGNEQFF

clone_size: -
v_call: TRBV19
j_call: TRBJ1-2
d_call: -
cdr3_nt: TGTGCCAGTAGTCCCCCGGGGATCAACTATGGCTACACCTTC
cdr3_aa: CASSPPGINYGYTF

clone_size: -
v_call: TRBV4-3
j_call: TRBJ2-2
d_call: -
cdr3_nt: TGCGCCAGCAGCCAAGATCGGTTGCAGAACACCGGGGAGCTGTTTTTT
cdr3_aa: CASSQDRLQNTGELFF

clone_size: -
v_call: TRBV18
j_call: TRBJ2-1
d_call: -
cdr3_nt: TGTGCCAGCTCACCCCGCCCCGACAATGAGCAGTTCTTC
cdr3_aa: CASSPRPDNEQFF

clone_size: -
v_call: TRBV7-9
j_call: TRBJ2-3
d_call: -
cdr3_nt: TGTGCCAGCAGCTTATTCTACGCGGATACAGATACGCAGTATTTT
cdr3_aa: CASSLFYADTDTQYF

clone_size: few
v_call: TRBV12-3/TRBV12-4
j_call: TRBJ2-7
d_call: TRBD2
cdr3_nt: TGTGCCAGCAGTTTAGGGCTAGCGGGAGTCGGAGAGCAGTACTTC
cdr3_aa: CASSLGLAGVGEQYF